Presented here are 21 T cell receptor beta chains from one specimen sequenced in a study of cytomegalovirus exposure and HLA in healthy donors. PCR amplification relied on 60 Vbeta primers (plus 13 Jbeta primers). Only in-frame clones appear in the TCRdb table, and some are missing; sequencing was by immunoSEQ multiplex PCR. The sample includes roughly 130,000 clones, under 85% of them seen just once. Material for sequencing was PBMCs. These receptors were obtained from a woman aged 45-65 years in good health and CMV-seropositive.

The V call is TRBV7-2, the J call TRBJ2-7, with 10 bases fitting TRBD1. The trim removed 6 bases at V and 1 base at J, leaving 6 bases unmatched. Germline CDR1 and CDR2: SGHTA and FQGNSA. This CDR3 contains 15 residues. The chain's CDR3 is CASRKPGQGSYEQYF. CDR3 DNA sequence: TGTGCCAGCAGAAAACCGGGACAGGGGTCCTACGAGCAGTACTTC.

The chain has TRBV6-1 and TRBJ1-2; tentative D call: TRBD1 (6 bases). CDR3 length equals 13 residues. Deletions cut 1 base from V and 7 bases from J, with 10 bases between. From germline, CDR1 is MNHNS and CDR2 SASEGT. CDR3 DNA sequence: TGTGCCAGCAGTGAAGAGGGGACACGTGGCTACACCTTC. This codes for CASSEEGTRGYTF.

The rearrangement uses TRBV4-1 and TRBJ2-7; no definite D call. This CDR3 has 15 amino acids. The V end lost 0 bases, the J end lost 4 bases, and 13 bases lay between the germline ends. CDR1 MGHRA and CDR2 YSYEKL come from the germline V gene. The CDR3 DNA reads TGCGCCAGCAGCCAAGAATACAGCCTTAGATACGAGCAGTACTTC. Its translation: CASSQEYSLRYEQYF.

The rearrangement uses TRBV6-5 and TRBJ1-2, with 9 nucleotides matching TRBD1. Germline V gives CDR1 MNHEY, CDR2 SVGAGI. The CDR3 loop spans 15 amino acids. The junction had 7 bases not matched to a gene; V was cut back by 6 bases and J by 2 bases. This CDR3 is CASRNTGGLNYGYTF. CDR3 sequence (DNA): TGTGCCAGCAGGAACACAGGGGGCCTCAACTATGGCTACACCTTC.

The chain employs TRBV6-1 and TRBJ1-5; 9 bases match TRBD1. With 4 bases clipped from V and 2 bases from J, the junction kept 3 bases outside the gene matches. The CDR3 totals 15 residues. The V gene's germline CDR1 is MNHNS and CDR2 SASEGT. The CDR3 coding sequence is TGTGCCAGCAGTGTGGACAGGGGAGGCAATCAGCCCCAGCATTTT. Its protein product is CASSVDRGGNQPQHF.

This chain uses TRBV16 with TRBJ1-2; a possible D gene is TRBD1 (5 bases). Per germline, CDR1 KGHSY and CDR2 FQNENV. Deletions cut 1 base from V and 3 bases from J, with 9 bases between. This CDR3 is 14 amino acids long. The CDR3 DNA sequence: TGTGCCAGCAGCCAATTATCCAGGGACTATGGCTACACCTTC. Protein: CASSQLSRDYGYTF.

The chain links TRBV5-4 to TRBJ1-2; TRBD1 matches at 10 bases. V dropped 4 bases and J dropped 5; count of bases not matched to a gene: 8. The CDR3 is 15 residues long. Germline assignment: CDR1 SGHNT and CDR2 YYREEE (reference sequence). The CDR3 loop reads CASSRSGTGVYGYTF. The CDR3 bases are TGTGCCAGCAGCCGGTCCGGGACAGGGGTTTATGGCTACACCTTC.

J is TRBJ2-7 and V is TRBV13, with D maybe TRBD1 (5 bases). V was shortened by 7 bases and J by 0 bases, with 13 bases between the two germline ends. CDR3 length equals 14 residues. Germline V gene sequence: CDR1 PRHDT, CDR2 FYEKMQ (reference sequence). CDR3 sequence (DNA): TGTGCCAGCACCTTCGACAGAACCTCCTACGAGCAGTACTTC. Amino acid sequence: CASTFDRTSYEQYF.

CDR3 sequence (DNA): TGTGCCAGCAGCTTATTTGCTAGAGGCACTGGAAACACCATATATTTT. Translation gives CASSLFARGTGNTIYF. The chain has TRBV7-2 and TRBJ1-3; D call uncertain. V lost 2 bases and J 2 bases, leaving 13 bases between the germline ends. Germline values: CDR1 SGHTA, CDR2 FQGNSA. The CDR3 extends over 16 amino acids.

CDR3 amino acids: CASSKRSQGAQDNSPLHF. The CDR3, as DNA: TGTGCCAGCAGCAAAAGGTCGCAGGGGGCACAAGATAATTCACCCCTCCACTTT. The genes are TRBV21-1 and TRBJ1-6; the table's TRBD1 call for D was not verified on the DNA. TRBV21-1 is listed as a pseudogene. The CDR3 runs 18 residues.

The gene calls are TRBV7-9 and TRBJ2-1, with D possibly being TRBD2 (5 bases). Trimming shortened V by 4 bases and J by 10 bases, and 14 bases separated the two germline ends. Germline CDR1 SEHNR, CDR2 FQNEAQ (reference sequence). This CDR3 region has 13 residues. The CDR3 sequence: CASSSLASGEQFF. DNA of the CDR3: TGTGCCAGCAGCTCTTTGGCCAGCGGAGAGCAGTTCTTC.

The chain employs TRBV18 and TRBJ2-3, with D hard to call. The V end lost 3 bases, the J end lost 2 bases, and 6 bases lay between the germline ends. Germline V lookup: CDR1 KGHSH, CDR2 LQKENI. This CDR3 comprises 13 residues. The CDR3 reads CASSPEDTDTQYF. The DNA of the CDR3 is TGTGCCAGCTCACCCGAGGACACAGATACGCAGTATTTT.

V and J are TRBV2 and TRBJ2-1, with 9 bases identical to TRBD1. The CDR3 is 16 residues long. V was clipped by 6 bases and J by 3 bases; unmatched bases: 9. Germline V gene data show CDR1 as SNHLY and CDR2 as FYNNEI. The CDR3 here is CASSAEGQGNYNEQFF. CDR3 in DNA: TGTGCCAGCAGCGCCGAGGGACAGGGCAACTACAATGAGCAGTTCTTC.

The chain uses TRBV2 and TRBJ1-1; TRBD1 might be the D (6 bases). CDR3 length equals 15 residues. Deletions cut 5 bases from V and 0 bases from J, with 13 bases between. Germline CDR1 and CDR2: SNHLY and FYNNEI. CDR3 DNA: TGTGCCAGCAGTAGGCAGGGGACCCTGAACACTGAAGCTTTCTTT. Protein product: CASSRQGTLNTEAFF.

Of note for this clone: The same CDR3 can be traced to other DNA sequences in this sample. This chain uses TRBV29-1 with TRBJ2-3, with D unclear. This CDR3 contains 15 residues. Trimming removed 4 bases at V and 2 bases at J, with 16 bases between. Germline V gene sequence: CDR1 SQVTM, CDR2 ANQGSEA. The CDR3 protein is CSVARPEVNTDTQYF. The CDR3 DNA follows: TGCAGCGTTGCTCGGCCAGAGGTAAACACAGATACGCAGTATTTT.

The rearrangement links TRBV7-8 to TRBJ1-5; TRBD1 is a possible D gene (6 bases). Germline loops: CDR1 SGHVS, CDR2 FQNEAQ. V was shortened by 6 bases and J by 6 bases, with 18 bases between the two germline ends. There are 15 residues in the CDR3. The CDR3 sequence: CASSPPGSGVQPQHF. The CDR3 bases are TGTGCCAGCAGTCCTCCGGGATCAGGGGTTCAGCCCCAGCATTTT.

The V and J genes are TRBV5-6 and TRBJ1-2; 9 positions agree with TRBD1. CDR3 size: 13 residues. Germline CDR1 is SGHDT and CDR2 is YYEEEE. Losses at the gene ends were 1 base for V and 13 bases for J; bases not matched to a gene: 8. The CDR3 sequence: CASSLWGQGKGTF. The DNA for the CDR3 is TGTGCCAGCAGCTTGTGGGGACAGGGAAAGGGCACCTTC. Supplemented by reference TRBV5-6 and TRBJ1-2, the full variable domain reads DAGVTQSPTHLIKTRGQQVTLRCSPKSGHDTVSWYQQALGQGPQFIFQYYEEEERQRGNFPDRFSGHQFPNYSSELNVNALLLGDSALYLCASSLWGQGKGTFGSGTRLTVV.

About this clone itself: One end of the junction varies from germline; a read error may be responsible. J is TRBJ1-5 and V is TRBV4-2; D is unclear. Per germline, CDR1 LGHNA and CDR2 YNFKEQ. The CDR3 length is 13 residues. CDR3 protein: CASSEDGNQPQHF. CDR3 in DNA: TGTGCCAGCAGCGAAGACGGCAATCAGCCCCAGCATTTT.

The chain couples TRBV23-1 to TRBJ1-2, with TRBD1 matching over 10 bases. TRBV23-1 is an ORF for which the function is uncertain. Germline trimming cut 3 bases from V and 3 bases from J; bases unmatched to any gene: 13. CDR3 size: 18 residues. This CDR3 reads CASSHLCCWDRGHYGYTF. CDR3 sequence (DNA): TGCGCCAGCAGTCATTTGTGTTGTTGGGACAGGGGACACTATGGCTACACCTTC.

Worth noting for this clone: One junction end does not reproduce the germline sequence, and a read error may be involved. The J gene is TRBJ1-1, the V gene TRBV7-9, with 7 bases fitting TRBD1. The CDR3 consists of 15 residues. CDR1 is SEHNR and CDR2 is FQNEAQ in the germline V gene (reference sequence). CDR3 bases: TGTTCCAGCAGCTTAGTCAGGACAGGGAACACTGAAGCTTTCTTT. Its protein is CSSSLVRTGNTEAFF.

This chain connects TRBV5-6 to TRBJ2-3; possibly TRBD1 for D (5 bases). This CDR3 region has 15 residues. V was clipped by 4 bases and J by 2 bases, with 14 bases between them. Germline V lookup: CDR1 SGHDT, CDR2 YYEEEE. The CDR3 nucleotides are TGTGCCAGCAGCACCCTGACAGCGTACACAGATACGCAGTATTTT. Encoded protein: CASSTLTAYTDTQYF.